This TCR beta chain derives from a study of blood T cells in healthy people across ages. Study as a whole: Every two T cells gave about one barcoded beta molecule via template switching. Broader study findings: Diversity estimates drawn from one million T cells were deemed underestimates. Whereas aged donors had fewer naive CD4+ cells, long-lived donors had more of them and higher diversity.

PBMCs were isolated at a quantity of at least 6.5 million per sample. V was pared by 2 bases and J by 5 bases, with 9 bases between. The CDR3 runs to 14 residues. Germline values: CDR1 SGHTA, CDR2 FQGNSA. Through a sample-barcoded 5' primer and a J-beta primer mix, a second PCR was run for roughly 7 to 11 cycles. TCRdb reprocessed the 5' RACE reads via MiXCR and lists one record per CDR3 protein. The profile shows fewer than 1,000,000 distinct CDR3 sequences, 46% of them singletons. Notes on this clonotype: Its specificity is not known.

This sequence originates from a man older than 75 in good health. V and J are TRBV7-2 and TRBJ2-2, with D perhaps TRBD2 (5 bases). Input material: blood. CDR3 loop: CASSLSRGTGELFF. The CDR3 DNA follows: TGTGCCAGCAGCTTAAGTCGGGGTACCGGGGAGCTGTTTTTT.